Following are 17 T cell receptor beta chains from one sample sequenced in a study of cytomegalovirus exposure and HLA in healthy donors. Primers: 60 Vbeta forward and 13 Jbeta reverse. Using immunoSEQ multiplex PCR, the repertoire was profiled, and TCRdb retains in-frame clones only, with some absent. The sample includes around 150,000 clones, 66% seen only once; the top ten take around 1.6%. The specimen was PBMCs. The receptors come from a human donor in good health.

This chain connects TRBV4-3 to TRBJ2-2; no clear D gene. Trimming took off 0 bases at V and 3 bases at J, with 5 bases between the two ends. This CDR3 region has 14 residues. The germline CDR1 and CDR2 sequences are LGHNA and YSLEER. The chain's CDR3 is CASSQDSYTGELFF. The CDR3 DNA reads as TGCGCCAGCAGCCAAGATTCGTACACCGGGGAGCTGTTTTTT.

The chain couples TRBV5-1 to TRBJ2-6; no reliable D call. Per the germline V gene, CDR1 is SGHRS and CDR2 is YFSETQ. The CDR3 covers 15 residues. Trimming removed 0 bases from V and 2 bases from J, with 6 bases in between. The CDR3 nucleotides read TGCGCCAGCAGCTTGGGGGCAACTGGGGCCAACGTCCTGACTTTC. Protein: CASSLGATGANVLTF.

The chain links TRBV27 to TRBJ2-1, with 10 nucleotides matching TRBD1. The CDR3 loop spans 15 amino acids. Germline V gene data show CDR1 as MNHEY and CDR2 as SMNVEV (reference sequence). V lost 7 bases and J lost 6; bases outside the gene matches: 9. The CDR3 nucleotides are TGTGCCAGCACTTCTGGGACAGGGGTAGCCAATGAGCAGTTCTTC. Translated: CASTSGTGVANEQFF.

The CDR3 nucleotides read TGTGCCAGCAGCGTAGGTGTCAGGGCTCAGCCCCAGCATTTT. Translating it yields CASSVGVRAQPQHF. This chain joins TRBV9 and TRBJ1-5; tentative D call: TRBD1 (5 bases). This CDR3 has 14 residues. CDR1 is SGDLS, CDR2 YYNGEE, per germline. Trimming took off 0 bases at V and 6 bases at J, with 10 bases between the two ends.

The count of this clone is one. The chain joins TRBV7-9 to TRBJ2-7; TRBD2 agrees at 10 bases. Germline V gives CDR1 SEHNR, CDR2 FQNEAQ (reference sequence). The CDR3 covers 15 residues. Trimming at V came to 1 base and at J to 7 bases, leaving 7 bases not matched to a gene. CDR3 bases: TGTGCCAGCAGCTTAGGGACTAGCGGAGGGAGTGAGCAGTACTTC. It translates to CASSLGTSGGSEQYF.

This chain links TRBV5-5 with TRBJ1-4; no reliable D call. The CDR3 runs to 14 residues. Trimming removed 0 bases at V and 5 bases at J, with 8 bases between. The germline CDR1 and CDR2 sequences are SGHKS and YYEKEE (reference sequence). The CDR3 spells CASSLVPGNEKLFF. DNA of the CDR3: TGTGCCAGCAGCTTGGTGCCAGGCAATGAAAAACTGTTTTTT.

This clone appeared a single time. This chain connects TRBV7-8 to TRBJ2-1; a possible D gene is TRBD2 (5 bases). V lost 4 bases to trimming and J lost 1 base, with 11 bases between them. The germline gives CDR1 SGHVS, CDR2 FQNEAQ. The CDR3 is made up of 15 amino acids. Here the CDR3 reads CASSSEGLSYNEQFF. The CDR3 bases are TGTGCCAGCAGCTCCGAGGGCCTTTCCTACAATGAGCAGTTCTTC.

This clone was detected only a few times. The V call is TRBV4-1, the J call TRBJ1-5; 9 bases align to TRBD1. Per germline, CDR1 MGHRA and CDR2 YSYEKL. V lost 4 bases, J lost 4 bases, and 5 bases stayed unmatched. The CDR3 extends over 15 amino acids. CDR3 in DNA: TGCGCCAGCAGCCCCGGACAGGGGAGGAATCAGCCCCAGCATTTT. Residues: CASSPGQGRNQPQHF.

The gene calls are TRBV28 and TRBJ2-7, with D maybe TRBD2 (7 bases). Deletions cut 6 bases from V and 0 bases from J, with 21 bases between. CDR3 length: 17 residues. Per germline, CDR1 MDHEN and CDR2 SYDVKM. The CDR3, as DNA: TGTGCCAGCAGCTCCCCCCGGGGGGCAACCGGCTCCTACGAGCAGTACTTC. Protein sequence: CASSSPRGATGSYEQYF.

The CDR3 is CASSLEGRGNQPQHF. CDR3 nucleotide sequence: TGTGCCAGCAGCTTGGAAGGGAGGGGCAATCAGCCCCAGCATTTT. The rearrangement joins TRBV5-5 to TRBJ1-5; D not certain. V dropped 0 bases and J dropped 2 bases, with 9 bases sitting between them. CDR3 length: 15 residues. The germline gives CDR1 SGHKS, CDR2 YYEKEE (reference sequence).

The DNA of the CDR3 is TGTGCCAGCATGCTGGACAGAACTAATGAAAAACTGTTTTTT. This encodes CASMLDRTNEKLFF. The chain joins TRBV2 to TRBJ1-4; tentatively, D is TRBD1 (6 bases). The CDR3 has 14 amino acids. The germline V and J ends were trimmed by 7 bases and 1 base, with 10 bases remaining between them. Germline loops: CDR1 SNHLY, CDR2 FYNNEI.

The chain uses TRBV6-4 and TRBJ2-3; perhaps TRBD1 as D (5 bases). V was cut by 5 bases and J by 0 bases, with 9 bases left in between. The germline V gene has CDR1 MRHNA and CDR2 SNTAGT. The CDR3 totals 14 residues. The CDR3 sequence: CASSMTVSTDTQYF. The DNA for the CDR3 is TGTGCCAGCAGTATGACAGTGAGCACAGATACGCAGTATTTT.

The genes are TRBV2 and TRBJ2-2; the match to TRBD2 covers 14 bases. CDR3 length: 18 amino acids. V lost 2 bases to trimming and J lost 1 base; unmatched junction nucleotides: 3. Germline V lookup: CDR1 SNHLY, CDR2 FYNNEI. CDR3 DNA: TGTGCCAGCAGTGAATTTGGGACTAGCGGGAGGAACACCGGGGAGCTGTTTTTT. Protein: CASSEFGTSGRNTGELFF.

The rearrangement joins TRBV9 to TRBJ2-7, with TRBD2 matching 7 bases. Germline V CDR1 and CDR2: SGDLS, YYNGEE. The CDR3 is 15 amino acids. Germline trimming cut 2 bases from V and 3 bases from J; bases unmatched to any gene: 8. The CDR3 DNA is TGTGCCAGCAGCGTCACGGGACTACCTGACTACGAGCAGTACTTC. It specifies CASSVTGLPDYEQYF. Complete variable domain (other parts from reference TRBV9 and TRBJ2-7): DSGVTQTPKHLITATGQRVTLRCSPRSGDLSVYWYQQSLDQGLQFLIQYYNGEERAKGNILERFSAQQFPDLHSELNLSSLELGDSALYFCASSVTGLPDYEQYFGPGTRLTVT.

V gene TRBV29-1 combines with J gene TRBJ2-3, with 7 bases lining up with TRBD2. The CDR3 extends over 14 amino acids. The germline gives CDR1 SQVTM, CDR2 ANQGSEA. V gave up 4 bases and J gave up 4 bases; unmatched junction bases: 8. CDR3 DNA sequence: TGCAGCGTTGCGCGGGGGTCCATCGCAGATACGCAGTATTTT. Protein product: CSVARGSIADTQYF.

This clone was counted a single time. J is TRBJ2-3 and V is TRBV27; the D gene is possibly TRBD2 (6 bases). The CDR3 is made up of 13 amino acids. V was trimmed by 6 bases and J by 6 bases, leaving 13 bases between them. Per germline, CDR1 MNHEY and CDR2 SMNVEV (reference sequence). The CDR3 DNA reads as TGTGCCAGCAGCTTAGCGGAGCAGGATACGCAGTATTTT. Its protein is CASSLAEQDTQYF.

The rearrangement uses TRBV11-2 and TRBJ2-2, with TRBD2 identical over 9 bases. V shed 4 bases, J shed 6 bases, and the junction held 9 bases outside the gene matches. CDR1 and CDR2 (germline): SGHAT, FQNNGV. This CDR3 is built from 16 residues. The CDR3 protein is CASSSLAGYGAGELFF. For the CDR3, the DNA is TGTGCCAGCAGCTCCCTAGCGGGGTACGGGGCCGGGGAGCTGTTTTTT.